The 4 T cell receptor beta chains given below trace back to one sample, sequenced in a study of response to subunit inactivated influenza vaccine. TCRdb re-derived calls from the RT-PCR reads in MiXCR, one entry per CDR3 protein. Of more than 600,000 distinct CDR3 sequences in the sample, around a sixth are singletons; the top ten hold approximately 10%. This material consisted of PBMCs from blood, taken roughly 5 days after vaccination. These receptors were obtained from a man aged 45 to 65 who received an inactivated influenza vaccine.

This chain links TRBV12-3 or TRBV12-4 with TRBJ2-2; 11 bases are shared with TRBD1. The CDR3 is 15 residues long. Germline trimming cut 5 bases from V and 6 bases from J; bases unmatched to any gene: 5. This CDR3 reads CASSHWDRGAGELFF. The CDR3 region has the DNA TGTGCCAGCAGTCATTGGGACAGGGGGGCCGGGGAGCTGTTTTTT.

This clonotype was counted a few times. V is TRBV30 and J is TRBJ2-7, with a tentative D call TRBD1 (6 bases). Germline V gene sequence: CDR1 GTSNPN, CDR2 SVGIG (reference sequence). This CDR3 comprises 13 residues. Deletions cut 5 bases from V and 1 base from J, with 12 bases between. The CDR3 sequence is CAWDQGRSYEQYF. CDR3 nucleotide sequence: TGTGCCTGGGACCAGGGGCGATCCTACGAGCAGTACTTC.

The chain links TRBV6-6 to TRBJ1-1; the D is unclear. This CDR3 comprises 12 residues. Trimming cost V 7 bases and J 2 bases, with 8 bases left between them. The V gene's germline CDR1 is MNHNY and CDR2 SVGAGI (reference sequence). CDR3 residues: CASTADNTEAFF. CDR3 coding DNA: TGTGCCAGCACTGCAGACAACACTGAAGCTTTCTTT.

This chain connects TRBV29-1 to TRBJ2-7; 8 positions agree with TRBD2. With 8 bases clipped from V and 6 bases from J, the junction kept 12 bases outside the gene matches. The germline gives CDR1 SQVTM, CDR2 ANQGSEA. The CDR3 is 13 residues long. The CDR3 here is CSFRGGRGFEQYF. The CDR3 DNA reads as TGCAGCTTCCGGGGGGGCCGAGGTTTCGAGCAGTACTTC.